This record concerns one T cell receptor (beta chain) sequence. The source of the sample is a study of identical twins. cDNA carried unique molecular identifiers, and a universal primer site was added by template switching. Each CDR3 protein gets one entry after TCRdb re-called the 5' RACE reads with MiXCR. The sample consists of 640,000 or so distinct CDR3 sequences, less than 7% of them appearing once. This CDR3 is 14 amino acids long. The V segment lost 5 bases and the J segment 0 bases; nucleotides outside the gene matches: 4. The germline CDR1 and CDR2 sequences are SSHAT and FNYEAQ (reference sequence).

Sequencing input: naive T cells sorted from blood. The sequence derives from a man younger than 30 in good health. The chain carries TRBV7-7 and TRBJ2-7, with 7 bases that match TRBD1. The CDR3 DNA sequence: TGTGCCAGCAGCCCGGACAGGCTCTCCTACGAGCAGTACTTC. This codes for CASSPDRLSYEQYF.